The 17 T cell receptor beta chains reported below all come from one sample, sequenced in a study of cytomegalovirus exposure and HLA in healthy donors. Both 60 Vbeta primers and 13 Jbeta primers went into the PCR. Here immunoSEQ multiplex PCR was the method, and the copy in TCRdb shows in-frame clones only, minus some. The repertoire includes over 85,000 clones, around 68% of them detected once, and 1.2% sits in the top ten. The sample was PBMCs. The receptor set was obtained from a female donor in good health and CMV-seronegative.

This clone was picked up a small number of times. The chain employs TRBV6-6 and TRBJ2-4, with D perhaps matching TRBD2 (5 bases). Germline-derived CDR1 and CDR2 are MNHNY and SVGAGI (reference sequence). The CDR3 has 16 residues. V shed 5 bases and J shed 0 bases, with 14 bases lying between them. CDR3 amino acids: CASSRRPGLAKNIQYF. The DNA of the CDR3 is TGTGCCAGCAGTCGACGACCCGGACTAGCCAAAAACATTCAGTACTTC.

This rearrangement joins TRBV28 to TRBJ1-2; the D is unclear. CDR3 length equals 13 residues. Trimming removed 2 bases from V and 8 bases from J, with 12 bases in between. The germline gives CDR1 MDHEN, CDR2 SYDVKM. The CDR3 spells CASSLIETGGYTF. The CDR3 nucleotides read TGTGCCAGCAGTTTAATAGAGACGGGGGGCTACACCTTC.

The chain links TRBV7-9 to TRBJ2-1, with a possible D match to TRBD1 (5 bases). With 3 bases removed from V and 9 bases from J, the gap between germline ends came to 18 bases. There are 15 residues in the CDR3. Germline V lookup: CDR1 SEHNR, CDR2 FQNEAQ (reference sequence). The DNA of the CDR3 is TGTGCCAGCAGCTTCCCCGACACTCCAAGGGGTGAGCAGTTCTTC. Its translation is CASSFPDTPRGEQFF. Complete variable domain (other parts from reference TRBV7-9 and TRBJ2-1): DTGVSQNPRHKITKRGQNVTFRCDPISEHNRLYWYRQTLGQGPEFLTYFQNEAQLEKSRLLSDRFSAERPKGSFSTLEIQRTEQGDSAMYLCASSFPDTPRGEQFFGPGTRLTVL.

To note about this clone: The germline gene is not matched at one end of the junction; a read error may be the cause. This chain joins TRBV7-7 and TRBJ2-3; TRBD1 agrees at 9 bases. The germline V gene has CDR1 SSHAT and CDR2 FNYEAQ (reference sequence). The CDR3 has 16 amino acids. CDR3 coding DNA: TGTGCTAGCAGCCTCGGGACAGGGTCACCCACAGATACGCAGTATTTT. This gives the protein CASSLGTGSPTDTQYF. Full variable domain (missing parts from reference TRBV7-7 and TRBJ2-3): GAGVSQSPRYKVTKRGQDVTLRCDPISSHATLYWYQQALGQGPEFLTYFNYEAQPDKSGLPSDRFSAERPEGSISTLTIQRTEQRDSAMYRCASSLGTGSPTDTQYFGPGTRLTVL.

Worth noting for this clone: Other nucleotide sequences in the sample specify the same CDR3. This chain links TRBV5-1 with TRBJ1-5; D may be TRBD1 (6 bases). The CDR3 loop spans 14 amino acids. The germline V and J ends were trimmed by 0 bases and 2 bases, with 6 bases remaining between them. Germline CDR1 is SGHRS and CDR2 is YFSETQ. The CDR3 loop reads CASSLEGGNQPQHF. The CDR3 nucleotides are TGCGCCAGCAGCTTGGAGGGGGGCAATCAGCCCCAGCATTTT.

This chain uses TRBV27 with TRBJ1-1, with 8 bases aligning to TRBD1. Trimming took 2 bases from V and 2 from J; bases not matched to a gene: 1. This CDR3 region has 14 residues. In germline, CDR1 is MNHEY, CDR2 SMNVEV (reference sequence). The CDR3 spells CASSLQGANTEAFF. CDR3 DNA sequence: TGTGCCAGCAGTTTACAGGGGGCAAACACTGAAGCTTTCTTT.

Comments on this clone: The junction does not match germline at one end; this may be a read error. This chain joins TRBV7-7 and TRBJ2-1; the D gene is possibly TRBD1 (5 bases). In germline, CDR1 is SSHAT, CDR2 FNYEAQ (reference sequence). CDR3 length equals 16 residues. As DNA, the CDR3 is TGTGCTAGCAGTCCCCGGACACATAGCTCCTACAATGAGCAGTTCTTC. Protein product: CASSPRTHSSYNEQFF.

The chain has TRBV7-6 and TRBJ2-1; D is unclear. The CDR3 is 13 amino acids. V dropped 5 bases and J dropped 6 bases, with 11 bases sitting between them. Germline V gene data show CDR1 as SGHVS and CDR2 as FNYEAQ. In DNA, the CDR3 is TGTGCCAGCAGCGCCCAGAACGTCAATGAGCAGTTCTTC. It specifies CASSAQNVNEQFF. The full variable domain, its missing parts supplied by reference TRBV7-6 and TRBJ2-1, is GAGVSQSPRYKVTKRGQDVALRCDPISGHVSLYWYRQALGQGPEFLTYFNYEAQQDKSGLPNDRFSAERPEGSISTLTIQRTEQRDSAMYRCASSAQNVNEQFFGPGTRLTVL.

This clone showed up just once. The rearrangement uses TRBV4-1 and TRBJ2-2; 10 nucleotides agree with TRBD2. Looked up from germline, CDR1 is MGHRA and CDR2 is YSYEKL. V was pared by 3 bases and J by 5 bases, with 6 bases of the junction left unmatched. CDR3 length: 16 residues. This CDR3 is CASSQDPGLATGELFF. CDR3 coding DNA: TGCGCCAGCAGCCAGGACCCGGGACTAGCGACCGGGGAGCTGTTTTTT.

V usage is TRBV19 and J usage is TRBJ2-1; TRBD2 agrees at 10 bases. With 7 bases clipped from V and 4 bases from J, the junction kept 7 bases outside the gene matches. Germline-derived CDR1 and CDR2 are LNHDA and SQIVND (reference sequence). The CDR3 has 15 residues. The DNA for the CDR3 is TGTGCCAGTAAGGTAGCGGGGGGACATTACAATGAGCAGTTCTTC. Protein product: CASKVAGGHYNEQFF.

This chain joins TRBV25-1 and TRBJ2-1; 8 nucleotides agree with TRBD2. Trimming removed 2 bases from V and 7 bases from J; junction bases left unmatched: 1. The CDR3 has 13 residues. Looked up from germline, CDR1 is MGHDK and CDR2 is SYGVNS. The DNA for the CDR3 is TGTGCCAGCAGTGAAGCTAGCGGGAATGAGCAGTTCTTC. Its translation: CASSEASGNEQFF.

The chain is built from TRBV30 and TRBJ2-7; TRBD1 is a possible D gene (5 bases). The V end was cut by 8 bases, the J end by 3 bases, with 17 bases between. The CDR3 runs 13 residues. Germline values: CDR1 GTSNPN, CDR2 SVGIG (reference sequence). In DNA form, the CDR3 reads TGTGCCGGAAGGGCAGGGCGGCTCTACGAGCAGTACTTC. The encoded protein is CAGRAGRLYEQYF.

V gene TRBV6-1 combines with J gene TRBJ1-4; TRBD1 might be the D (5 bases). Germline CDR1 MNHNS, CDR2 SASEGT. The CDR3 is made up of 12 amino acids. V was pared by 4 bases and J by 8 bases, with 8 bases between. The CDR3 is CASSAKGEKLFF. CDR3 coding DNA: TGTGCCAGCAGTGCCAAGGGGGAAAAACTGTTTTTT.

There are a few counts of this clone. V gene TRBV19 combines with J gene TRBJ1-4; tentatively, D is TRBD1 (6 bases). The CDR3 runs to 15 residues. Germline assignment: CDR1 LNHDA and CDR2 SQIVND (reference sequence). V lost 7 bases to trimming and J lost 4 bases, with 16 bases between them. The CDR3 is CASTLLDSHNEKLFF. The CDR3 DNA follows: TGTGCCAGTACCCTCTTGGACAGCCATAATGAAAAACTGTTTTTT.

The J gene is TRBJ2-7, the V gene TRBV4-2; TRBD2 might be the D (5 bases). The germline V and J ends were trimmed by 0 bases and 2 bases, with 11 bases remaining between them. The CDR3 sequence is 15 residues long. In germline, CDR1 is LGHNA, CDR2 YNFKEQ. DNA for the CDR3: TGTGCCAGCAGCCAAGATCTGGAGCGGCCCTACGAGCAGTACTTC. It encodes CASSQDLERPYEQYF.

V is TRBV7-2 and J is TRBJ2-1, with TRBD2 as a possible D gene (5 bases). Germline V gene lookup returns CDR1 SGHTA and CDR2 FQGNSA. V gave up 7 bases and J gave up 4 bases, with 20 bases separating them. The CDR3 length is 16 residues. CDR3 region: CASNPYLSGGYNEQFF. The CDR3 coding sequence is TGTGCCAGCAACCCTTATTTGAGCGGTGGATACAATGAGCAGTTCTTC.

The chain combines TRBV6-1 with TRBJ1-1; D is undetermined. This CDR3 is 13 amino acids long. Trimming stripped 3 bases from V and 1 base from J, with 6 bases between. Germline V gene sequence: CDR1 MNHNS, CDR2 SASEGT. Here the CDR3 DNA reads TGTGCCAGCAGTGACTTTTGGAACACTGAAGCTTTCTTT. Amino acids: CASSDFWNTEAFF.